One and the same sample provided the 18 T cell receptor beta chains below, sequenced in a study of blood T cell repertoires in COVID-19. Repertoires were generated with immunoSEQ multiplex PCR, while TCRdb's copy carries only in-frame clones and drops some. The sample shows approximately 260,000 clones, 80% to 90% of them seen only once. The sample taken for sequencing was peripheral blood. All receptors derive from a woman between 70 and 85 years old with COVID-19, enrolled during active disease.

CDR3 sequence reads: CATSRVDPGGPDTQYF. The CDR3 DNA sequence: TGTGCCACCAGCAGAGTAGATCCGGGAGGGCCGGATACGCAGTATTTT. The gene calls are TRBV15 and TRBJ2-3; 8 positions agree with TRBD2. Germline V gene lookup returns CDR1 LNHNV and CDR2 YYDKDF (reference sequence). J gave up 6 bases and V 1 base, and 9 bases lay outside the gene matches. There are 16 residues in the CDR3. The entire variable domain, with the rest obtained from reference TRBV15 and TRBJ2-3, is as follows: DAMVIQNPRYQVTQFGKPVTLSCSQTLNHNVMYWYQQKSSQAPKLLFHYYDKDFNNEADTPDNFQSRRPNTSFCFLDIRSPGLGDTAMYLCATSRVDPGGPDTQYFGPGTRLTVL.

The rearrangement uses TRBV3-1 (or the pseudogene TRBV3-2) and TRBJ2-1; TRBD1 might be the D (6 bases). This CDR3 has 14 amino acids. V was trimmed by 4 bases and J by 5 bases, leaving 12 bases between them. Germline V gene lookup returns CDR1 LGHDT and CDR2 YNNKEL (reference sequence). CDR3: CASSPTGGNNEQFF. DNA for the CDR3: TGTGCCAGCAGCCCGACTGGGGGCAACAATGAGCAGTTCTTC.

The V call is TRBV28, the J call TRBJ2-1, with 11 bases matching TRBD1. The CDR3 has 16 amino acids. J lost 5 bases, V lost 5 bases, and 8 bases had no gene match. CDR1 MDHEN and CDR2 SYDVKM come from the germline V gene. In DNA form, the CDR3 reads TGTGCCAGCAGTGGCAGGGACAGGGGGTCCGACAATGAGCAGTTCTTC. Amino acid sequence: CASSGRDRGSDNEQFF. The complete variable domain, with remaining parts taken from reference TRBV28 and TRBJ2-1, reads DVKVTQSSRYLVKRTGEKVFLECVQDMDHENMFWYRQDPGLGLRLIYFSYDVKMKEKGDIPEGYSVSREKKERFSLILESASTNQTSMYLCASSGRDRGSDNEQFFGPGTRLTVL.

The chain carries TRBV19 and TRBJ1-2; no reliable D call. Trimming stripped 3 bases from V and 6 bases from J, with 8 bases between. Germline V gives CDR1 LNHDA, CDR2 SQIVND (reference sequence). CDR3 size: 12 residues. The CDR3 DNA sequence: TGTGCCAGTAGTATTGTCCGGGATGGCTACACCTTC. The encoded protein is CASSIVRDGYTF.

This clone was recorded only once. The rearrangement uses TRBV5-1 and TRBJ2-3, with D possibly being TRBD1 (6 bases). Trimming removed 1 base at V and 2 bases at J, with 8 bases between. CDR3 length: 14 amino acids. Germline V lookup: CDR1 SGHRS, CDR2 YFSETQ. The CDR3 region has the DNA TGCGCCAGCAGCTTGCAGGGGACCACAGATACGCAGTATTTT. Protein: CASSLQGTTDTQYF.

The V and J genes are TRBV25-1 and TRBJ2-1; D not resolved. Trimming shortened V by 7 bases and J by 3 bases, and 7 bases separated the two germline ends. The germline gives CDR1 MGHDK, CDR2 SYGVNS. This CDR3 region has 12 residues. This CDR3 is CASNPSYNEQFF. CDR3 in DNA: TGTGCCAGCAATCCTAGCTACAATGAGCAGTTCTTC.

V is TRBV11-2 and J is TRBJ2-1; 12 positions match TRBD2. The germline V gene has CDR1 SGHAT and CDR2 FQNNGV. The CDR3 sequence is 15 residues long. J was trimmed by 3 bases and V by 5 bases; bases with no gene match: 2. This CDR3 is CASSTGLAGYNEQFF. CDR3 in DNA: TGTGCCAGCAGCACGGGACTAGCGGGCTACAATGAGCAGTTCTTC.

The chain is built from TRBV12-5 and TRBJ2-1; D might be TRBD2 (6 bases). The CDR3 runs 16 residues. The germline V gene has CDR1 LGHNT and CDR2 FRNRAP. V was trimmed by 1 base and J by 2 bases, leaving 12 bases between them. CDR3 sequence: CASGLGGGPTYNEQFF. CDR3 nucleotides: TGTGCTAGTGGTTTGGGGGGAGGCCCGACCTACAATGAGCAGTTCTTC.

This rearrangement joins TRBV5-1 to TRBJ2-3, with D possibly matching TRBD1 (6 bases). The CDR3 sequence is 16 residues long. V was trimmed by 0 bases and J by 1 base, leaving 12 bases between them. Germline V gene sequence: CDR1 SGHRS, CDR2 YFSETQ. Written as DNA, the CDR3 is TGCGCCAGCAGCTTGGCGGCAGGGGTGCGCACAGATACGCAGTATTTT. Translating gives CASSLAAGVRTDTQYF. Together with reference TRBV5-1 and TRBJ2-3, the CDR3 gives the full variable domain: KAGVTQTPRYLIKTRGQQVTLSCSPISGHRSVSWYQQTPGQGLQFLFEYFSETQRNKGNFPGRFSGRQFSNSRSEMNVSTLELGDSALYLCASSLAAGVRTDTQYFGPGTRLTVL.

The J gene is TRBJ1-2, the V gene TRBV25-1, with 7 bases fitting TRBD1. CDR3 size: 13 residues. The junction had 3 bases not matched to a gene; V was cut back by 7 bases and J by 1 base. Germline CDR1 and CDR2: MGHDK and SYGVNS. CDR3 loop: CASMGQFNYGYTF. The CDR3 nucleotides read TGTGCCAGCATGGGACAGTTTAACTATGGCTACACCTTC.

V gene TRBV29-1 combines with J gene TRBJ2-1; 9 positions match TRBD2. The germline V gene encodes CDR1 SQVTM and CDR2 ANQGSEA. V was pared by 1 base and J by 5 bases, with 3 bases of the junction left unmatched. This CDR3 comprises 14 residues. This chain's CDR3 is CSVEGLADHNEQFF. CDR3 nucleotide sequence: TGCAGCGTTGAAGGACTAGCGGATCACAATGAGCAGTTCTTC.

This chain links TRBV28 with TRBJ2-1; the match to TRBD2 covers 13 bases. Germline values: CDR1 MDHEN, CDR2 SYDVKM. V lost 6 bases to trimming and J lost 9 bases; unmatched junction nucleotides: 8. This CDR3 is built from 15 residues. DNA of the CDR3: TGTGCCAGCAGAAAACTAGCGGGAGGGCCTTTTGAGCAGTTCTTC. It yields the protein CASRKLAGGPFEQFF.

This chain connects TRBV5-1 to TRBJ2-1; possibly TRBD2 for D (6 bases). Deletions cut 4 bases from V and 5 bases from J, with 16 bases between. The CDR3 contains 15 residues. Germline CDR1 reads SGHRS; CDR2 reads YFSETQ. In nucleotides, the CDR3 is TGCGCCAGCAGCATAGCTCCCGGGGGACACAATGAGCAGTTCTTC. This gives the protein CASSIAPGGHNEQFF.

This clone was counted a few times. The chain couples TRBV30 to TRBJ2-1, with D perhaps matching TRBD1 (5 bases). This CDR3 contains 13 residues. Trimming stripped 2 bases from V and 7 bases from J, with 12 bases between. Per the germline V gene, CDR1 is GTSNPN and CDR2 is SVGIG (reference sequence). The CDR3: CAWSPLRGNEQFF. CDR3 DNA sequence: TGTGCCTGGAGTCCCTTAAGGGGAAATGAGCAGTTCTTC.

The rearrangement uses TRBV5-4 and TRBJ2-5; weak D call: TRBD1 (5 bases). Germline V gene data show CDR1 as SGHNT and CDR2 as YYREEE (reference sequence). This CDR3 is 14 amino acids long. Trimming cost V 2 bases and J 2 bases, with 10 bases left between them. The CDR3 is CASSFQGIQETQYF. The CDR3 region has the DNA TGTGCCAGCAGCTTCCAGGGTATACAAGAGACCCAGTACTTC.

The J gene is TRBJ2-1, the V gene TRBV9, with a weak D call TRBD1 (7 bases). Trimming took 0 bases from V and 6 from J, leaving 22 bases between them. This CDR3 spans 18 amino acids. The germline CDR1 and CDR2 sequences are SGDLS and YYNGEE. CDR3 region: CASSVGSRGTPQTNEQFF. CDR3 DNA sequence: TGTGCCAGCAGCGTAGGGAGCAGGGGGACTCCCCAAACCAATGAGCAGTTCTTC.

As regards this clone: Sequence at one end of the junction differs from germline and may be a read error. The chain couples TRBV29-1 to TRBJ1-2; TRBD1 aligns across 7 bases. The CDR3 consists of 11 residues. CDR1 and CDR2 from the germline V gene are SQVTM and ANQGSEA. In DNA, the CDR3 is TGCAGCGTGGAAGACAGGGCTGGCTACACCTTC. It specifies CSVEDRAGYTF.

The chain has TRBV4-3 and TRBJ2-3, with 8 bases fitting TRBD1. Unmatched junction bases numbered 7, after V lost 1 base and J lost 4 bases. This CDR3 contains 16 residues. Germline V gene lookup returns CDR1 LGHNA and CDR2 YSLEER. The CDR3, as DNA: TGCGCCAGCAGCCAAGCTCAGGCAGGGGGCGCAGATACGCAGTATTTT. It specifies CASSQAQAGGADTQYF.